This entry lists 8 T cell receptor beta chains sequenced from one sample in a study of spatial heterogeneity in lung cancer (dated by TCRdb to between 2018 and 2020). This sample's time point label indicates: blood at routine non-recurrence follow-up after resection. The library came from 5' RACE. The instrument was a NextSeq 500. Clones were called with MiXCR by TCRdb after fastp trimmed the public reads at Q25, and only in-frame beta chains were retained. Every distinct CDR3 protein forms one entry, paired with its most common genes and DNA. This sample lists about 94,000 distinct CDR3 sequences; just under 20% were detected once. 20% to 25% of the sample is held by the ten biggest clonotypes. The starting material was PBMCs, obtained at follow-up. Receptors originate from a male donor with early-stage non-small cell lung cancer.

The genes are TRBV12-3 or TRBV12-4 and TRBJ2-1; tentatively, D is TRBD2 (6 bases). V was trimmed by 2 bases and J by 10 bases, leaving 12 bases between them. The CDR3 has 13 amino acids. In DNA form, the CDR3 reads TGTGCCAGCAGTTTACAAGAACGGGGGGAGCAGTTCTTC. This codes for CASSLQERGEQFF.

In this sample, this clonotype turned up a few times. The chain couples TRBV4-3 to TRBJ2-1; 12 bases match TRBD2. This CDR3 comprises 16 residues. Germline V gives CDR1 LGHNA, CDR2 YSLEER. Trimming at V came to 5 bases and at J to 3 bases, leaving 5 bases not matched to a gene. Here the CDR3 DNA reads TGCGCCAGCAGCACCCTACTAGCGGGGGGCTACAATGAGCAGTTCTTC. Protein sequence: CASSTLLAGGYNEQFF.

The chain combines TRBV7-8 with TRBJ1-1; the D is unclear. Germline V CDR1 and CDR2: SGHVS, FQNEAQ. The CDR3 sequence is 14 residues long. The V end was cut by 5 bases, the J end by 8 bases, with 18 bases between. CDR3 protein: CASSPEWEVSEAFF. CDR3 DNA sequence: TGTGCCAGCAGCCCGGAATGGGAGGTCTCAGAAGCTTTCTTT.

This clonotype appeared a few times. The gene calls are TRBV29-1 and TRBJ2-3; D gene uncertain. The germline V and J ends were trimmed by 2 bases and 0 bases, with 3 bases remaining between them. This CDR3 contains 12 residues. The germline V gene encodes CDR1 SQVTM and CDR2 ANQGSEA. CDR3 amino acids: CSVEQSTDTQYF. CDR3 in DNA: TGCAGCGTTGAACAGAGCACAGATACGCAGTATTTT.

This clonotype was counted between two and nine times. The CDR3 DNA reads TGTGCCAGCAGTTACCATCCCTCCTACGAGCAGTACGTC. Its translation: CASSYHPSYEQYV. The J gene is TRBJ2-7, the V gene TRBV6-2 or TRBV6-3; D not certain. Trimming left V 2 bases short and J 0 bases short, with 5 bases between. CDR3 size: 13 residues. The germline CDR1 and CDR2 sequences are MNHEY and SVGEGT.

This chain joins TRBV11-3 and TRBJ2-3; D not certain. The V gene lost 4 bases and the J gene lost 2 bases, with 13 bases spanning the gap. The CDR3 has 15 residues. From germline, CDR1 is SGHNT and CDR2 YENEEA. The CDR3 bases are TGTGCCAGCAGCTCCGGGCCTCGCCCCACAGATACGCAGTATTTT. Protein sequence: CASSSGPRPTDTQYF.

DNA of the CDR3: TGCAGTGCTATTTACAGGGGGCTTAATGGCTACACCTTC. As protein: CSAIYRGLNGYTF. The chain carries TRBV20-1 and TRBJ1-2, with TRBD1 identical over 9 bases. From germline, CDR1 is DFQATT and CDR2 SNEGSKA (reference sequence). After removal of 4 bases from V and 6 bases from J, the junction contained 6 bases not matched to a gene. The CDR3 is 13 residues long.

The V gene is TRBV11-2, the J gene TRBJ1-1; D possibly corresponds to TRBD1 (6 bases). V lost 2 bases and J lost 0, with 16 bases in between. Germline CDR1 SGHAT, CDR2 FQNNGV. This CDR3 is 17 amino acids long. The CDR3 nucleotides are TGTGCCAGCAGCTTAACCTACGGGACAAGGATGAACACTGAAGCTTTCTTT. It encodes CASSLTYGTRMNTEAFF.